The 12 T cell receptor beta chains reported below all come from one sample, sequenced in a study of T cell changes during pregnancy in multiple sclerosis. The data were produced by immunoSEQ multiplex PCR, yet TCRdb's version contains in-frame clones alone and is incomplete. Of approximately 34,000 clones listed, 85% to 95% were seen once; the top ten hold around 0.41%. Sample: CD4+ T cells from peripheral blood mononuclear cells, taken in the second trimester of pregnancy. The receptors shown here come from a female donor with multiple sclerosis, enrolled in a pregnancy study.

The chain joins TRBV2 to TRBJ2-1, with 7 bases aligning to TRBD1. Germline trimming cut 6 bases from V and 0 bases from J; bases unmatched to any gene: 8. Germline V gene sequence: CDR1 SNHLY, CDR2 FYNNEI. This CDR3 is 16 amino acids long. The CDR3 DNA follows: TGTGCCAGCAGCCCGACAGGGCTAAGCTCCTACAATGAGCAGTTCTTC. Translation: CASSPTGLSSYNEQFF.

The CDR3 here is CASSQYGTGGIGGELFF. CDR3 DNA: TGTGCCAGCAGCCAGTATGGTACAGGGGGGATTGGCGGGGAGCTGTTTTTT. The V and J genes are TRBV4-2 and TRBJ2-2; 8 bases map to TRBD1. Trimming at V came to 3 bases and at J to 7 bases, leaving 13 bases not matched to a gene. The CDR3 consists of 17 residues. The V gene's germline CDR1 is LGHNA and CDR2 YNFKEQ.

The V gene is TRBV19, the J gene TRBJ2-7; TRBD2 agrees at 9 bases. Trimming cost V 4 bases and J 2 bases; bases outside gene matches: 9. The germline V gene encodes CDR1 LNHDA and CDR2 SQIVND (reference sequence). The CDR3 contains 16 residues. The CDR3 sequence: CASSTNGLAPTYEQYF. CDR3 bases: TGTGCCAGTAGTACTAACGGACTAGCGCCGACCTACGAGCAGTACTTC.

The rearrangement uses TRBV30 and TRBJ2-1; 11 nucleotides agree with TRBD2. The germline V gene encodes CDR1 GTSNPN and CDR2 SVGIG (reference sequence). CDR3 length: 17 residues. The V and J ends lost 0 bases and 6 bases, in that order; junction bases with no gene match: 10. CDR3 residues: CAWSVLLGLAGVNEQFF. The CDR3 coding sequence is TGTGCCTGGAGTGTACTACTAGGACTAGCGGGCGTCAATGAGCAGTTCTTC. The full variable domain, in which reference TRBV30 and TRBJ2-1 provide the parts outside the CDR3, is SQTIHQWPATLVQPVGSPLSLECTVEGTSNPNLYWYRQAAGRGLQLLFYSVGIGQISSEVPQNLSASRPQDRQFILSSKKLLLSDSGFYLCAWSVLLGLAGVNEQFFGPGTRLTVL.

V and J are TRBV14 and TRBJ1-1; tentative D call: TRBD1 (5 bases). V shed 4 bases and J shed 0 bases, with 15 bases lying between them. Germline assignment: CDR1 SGHDN and CDR2 FVKESK. This CDR3 contains 16 residues. The CDR3 DNA follows: TGTGCCAGCAGCCGGTTTACTCAGGGCGTGAACACTGAAGCTTTCTTT. Protein: CASSRFTQGVNTEAFF.

The chain couples TRBV19 to TRBJ1-1; 7 bases agree with TRBD1. V shed 1 base, J shed 4 bases, and the junction held 12 bases outside the gene matches. There are 17 residues in the CDR3. The germline gives CDR1 LNHDA, CDR2 SQIVND (reference sequence). In DNA form, the CDR3 reads TGTGCCAGTAGTATAGGAGGGGGCATGGGTGGCAGCACTGAAGCTTTCTTT. It specifies CASSIGGGMGGSTEAFF.

The rearrangement links TRBV5-1 to TRBJ2-2, with TRBD1 matching 10 bases. V lost 4 bases, J lost 3 bases, and 0 bases stayed unmatched. Germline V gene sequence: CDR1 SGHRS, CDR2 YFSETQ. The CDR3 loop spans 14 amino acids. Written as DNA, the CDR3 is TGCGCCAGCAGCGGACAGGGGGACACCGGGGAGCTGTTTTTT. Translated, it gives CASSGQGDTGELFF.

The chain combines TRBV30 with TRBJ1-4; D ambiguous. V lost 0 bases and J 8 bases, leaving 7 bases between the germline ends. Germline CDR1 is GTSNPN and CDR2 is SVGIG (reference sequence). The length of the CDR3 is 12 residues. CDR3 bases: TGTGCCTGGAGTGTACTGGTAGAAAAACTGTTTTTT. Translated, it gives CAWSVLVEKLFF.

The V gene is TRBV5-1, the J gene TRBJ2-5, with D possibly being TRBD2 (5 bases). Trimming shortened V by 4 bases and J by 5 bases, and 18 bases separated the two germline ends. Germline CDR1 SGHRS, CDR2 YFSETQ. This CDR3 comprises 15 residues. CDR3 sequence: CASSLRVGNRETQYF. For the CDR3, the DNA is TGCGCCAGCAGCCTCCGAGTCGGGAACCGGGAGACCCAGTACTTC.

The genes are TRBV2 and TRBJ2-5; perhaps TRBD2 as D (6 bases). The CDR3 has 13 amino acids. V lost 4 bases, J lost 7 bases, and 13 bases lay in between. Germline V lookup: CDR1 SNHLY, CDR2 FYNNEI. The CDR3 loop reads CASSGSGAGTQYF. The DNA for the CDR3 is TGTGCCAGCAGTGGTAGCGGAGCGGGGACCCAGTACTTC.

This chain links TRBV29-1 with TRBJ1-2, with D possibly TRBD1 on 5 matching bases. Trimming cost V 2 bases and J 3 bases, with 7 bases left between them. CDR1 is SQVTM, CDR2 ANQGSEA, per germline. The CDR3 spans 12 residues. Written as DNA, the CDR3 is TGCAGCGTTGAAAAAGGGGACTATGGCTACACCTTC. This codes for CSVEKGDYGYTF.

V is TRBV14 and J is TRBJ1-1; D gene ambiguous. The CDR3 has 13 residues. Germline CDR1 SGHDN, CDR2 FVKESK. Trimming removed 5 bases from V and 6 bases from J, with 13 bases in between. CDR3 in DNA: TGTGCCAGCAGCTTTCTAAGAACAGCTGAAGCTTTCTTT. Protein product: CASSFLRTAEAFF. The whole variable domain, filled in from reference TRBV14 and TRBJ1-1, reads EAGVTQFPSHSVIEKGQTVTLRCDPISGHDNLYWYRRVMGKEIKFLLHFVKESKQDESGMPNNRFLAERTGGTYSTLKVQPAELEDSGVYFCASSFLRTAEAFFGQGTRLTVV.